Following are 16 T cell receptor beta chains from one sample sequenced in a study of control samples from healthy donors and cancer patients. Profiled with immunoSEQ multiplex PCR; TCRdb holds only in-frame clones, not every one. Counted here are fewer than 100,000 clones, 82% occurring once; the ten biggest clones make up about 2%. Sequenced input: blood. All receptors derive from a man aged 60 to 75 in good health.

This chain uses TRBV28 with TRBJ2-2, with D possibly matching TRBD2 (7 bases). The CDR3 totals 15 residues. Germline V gene lookup returns CDR1 MDHEN and CDR2 SYDVKM. V gave up 3 bases and J gave up 3 bases, with 11 bases separating them. The CDR3 loop is CASSLGGLDTGELFF. In DNA, the CDR3 is TGTGCCAGCAGTTTGGGGGGGCTGGACACCGGGGAGCTGTTTTTT. The variable domain in full, completed from reference TRBV28 and TRBJ2-2, reads DVKVTQSSRYLVKRTGEKVFLECVQDMDHENMFWYRQDPGLGLRLIYFSYDVKMKEKGDIPEGYSVSREKKERFSLILESASTNQTSMYLCASSLGGLDTGELFFGEGSRLTVL.

Only a few counts were recorded for this clone. This sequence joins TRBV5-1 and TRBJ2-3, with D perhaps matching TRBD1 (6 bases). The CDR3 is made up of 17 amino acids. V lost 4 bases, J lost 3 bases, and 21 bases lay in between. The germline V gene has CDR1 SGHRS and CDR2 YFSETQ. Here the CDR3 DNA reads TGCGCCAGCAGCCCACAGGGACCAGCTATGAGGACAGATACGCAGTATTTT. It is translated as CASSPQGPAMRTDTQYF.

This clone has a single count. The genes are TRBV5-1 and TRBJ2-7; no reliable D call. The CDR3 runs 14 residues. V gave up 4 bases and J gave up 2 bases, with 13 bases separating them. CDR1 SGHRS and CDR2 YFSETQ come from the germline V gene. The CDR3 here is CASSGDVTPYEQYF. The CDR3 bases are TGCGCCAGCAGCGGAGACGTAACTCCCTACGAGCAGTACTTC.

The chain combines TRBV9 with TRBJ2-1; TRBD2 matches at 12 bases. Germline assignment: CDR1 SGDLS and CDR2 YYNGEE. The junction had 5 bases not matched to a gene; V was cut back by 2 bases and J by 8 bases. This CDR3 is 15 amino acids long. CDR3 region: CASSVGLAGGYEQFF. The CDR3 coding sequence is TGTGCCAGCAGCGTGGGTCTAGCGGGGGGGTATGAGCAGTTCTTC.

The chain recombines TRBV2 with TRBJ1-5, with TRBD1 as a possible D gene (5 bases). Trimming took off 3 bases at V and 4 bases at J, with 10 bases between the two ends. CDR3 size: 14 residues. CDR1 is SNHLY, CDR2 FYNNEI, per germline. CDR3 sequence: CASSEGLTNQPQHF. The CDR3 DNA reads as TGTGCCAGCAGTGAGGGACTGACAAATCAGCCCCAGCATTTT. The full variable domain, completed using reference TRBV2 and TRBJ1-5, is EPEVTQTPSHQVTQMGQEVILRCVPISNHLYFYWYRQILGQKVEFLVSFYNNEISEKSEIFDDQFSVERPDGSNFTLKIRSTKLEDSAMYFCASSEGLTNQPQHFGDGTRLSIL.

The V and J genes are TRBV19 and TRBJ2-2; no reliable D call. From germline, CDR1 is LNHDA and CDR2 SQIVND (reference sequence). Deletions cut 4 bases from V and 7 bases from J, with 7 bases between. This CDR3 comprises 12 residues. The CDR3 protein is CASSTRHGELFF. CDR3 bases: TGTGCCAGTAGTACCCGCCACGGGGAGCTGTTTTTT.

In regard to this clone: The junction shows a germline mismatch at one end, possibly a read error. This chain links TRBV28 with TRBJ1-2; the D is unclear. Germline values: CDR1 MDHEN, CDR2 SYDVKM. The CDR3 has 13 residues. Here the CDR3 DNA reads TGTGCCACCAGTTACCCCGGTGGCTATGGCTACACCTTC. This gives the protein CATSYPGGYGYTF.

The J gene is TRBJ2-2, the V gene TRBV30; the D gene is possibly TRBD1 (8 bases). The length of the CDR3 is 15 residues. The germline CDR1 and CDR2 sequences are GTSNPN and SVGIG (reference sequence). V gave up 4 bases and J gave up 4 bases, with 16 bases separating them. CDR3 DNA: TGTGCCTGGACCGGGGGGACAGGTCGCACCGGGGAGCTGTTTTTT. Translating gives CAWTGGTGRTGELFF. The complete variable domain, with remaining parts taken from reference TRBV30 and TRBJ2-2, reads SQTIHQWPATLVQPVGSPLSLECTVEGTSNPNLYWYRQAAGRGLQLLFYSVGIGQISSEVPQNLSASRPQDRQFILSSKKLLLSDSGFYLCAWTGGTGRTGELFFGEGSRLTVL.

This clone has just one count. The CDR3 DNA follows: TGTGCCAGCAGCTCTCGGGACAGCAGTTATTACGAGCAGTACTTC. This codes for CASSSRDSSYYEQYF. The chain links TRBV7-9 to TRBJ2-7, with 7 bases that match TRBD1. The CDR3 length is 15 residues. The V segment lost 4 bases and the J segment 4 bases; nucleotides outside the gene matches: 10. Germline assignment: CDR1 SEHNR and CDR2 FQNEAQ (reference sequence).

This chain links TRBV28 with TRBJ2-7; D is ambiguous. CDR3 length equals 14 residues. Germline V gives CDR1 MDHEN, CDR2 SYDVKM. With 8 bases removed from V and 2 bases from J, the gap between germline ends came to 16 bases. The CDR3 DNA reads as TGTGCCAGCTCGGGTGGGATTATCCCCTACGAGCAGTACTTC. Amino acid sequence: CASSGGIIPYEQYF.

The chain couples TRBV28 to TRBJ2-4, with D perhaps TRBD2 (6 bases). Germline lookup yields CDR1 MDHEN and CDR2 SYDVKM. This CDR3 region has 24 residues. The V end was cut by 4 bases, the J end by 0 bases, with 37 bases between. CDR3 sequence reads: CASSSRDSGPEHIQRTLAKNIQYF. The CDR3 DNA sequence: TGTGCCAGCAGTTCCCGGGACTCGGGACCAGAACATATTCAAAGAACCTTAGCCAAAAACATTCAGTACTTC. Drawing the rest from reference TRBV28 and TRBJ2-4, the complete variable domain is DVKVTQSSRYLVKRTGEKVFLECVQDMDHENMFWYRQDPGLGLRLIYFSYDVKMKEKGDIPEGYSVSREKKERFSLILESASTNQTSMYLCASSSRDSGPEHIQRTLAKNIQYFGAGTRLSVL.

This clone was observed a single time. This chain connects TRBV15 to TRBJ2-2; D remains ambiguous. V dropped 3 bases and J dropped 3 bases, with 2 bases sitting between them. From germline, CDR1 is LNHNV and CDR2 YYDKDF (reference sequence). The CDR3 loop spans 12 amino acids. In DNA form, the CDR3 reads TGTGCCACCAGCAGCTACACCGGGGAGCTGTTTTTT. Amino acids: CATSSYTGELFF.

This chain joins TRBV6-5 and TRBJ2-5; 7 bases align to TRBD2. This CDR3 has 14 residues. CDR1 and CDR2 from the germline V gene are MNHEY and SVGAGI. Losses at the gene ends were 7 bases for V and 1 base for J; bases not matched to a gene: 6. The CDR3 nucleotides are TGTGCCAGCAAACTTCTAGCGGTCCAAGAGACCCAGTACTTC. Protein sequence: CASKLLAVQETQYF.

The V call is TRBV6-5, the J call TRBJ2-1; D remains ambiguous. CDR1 is MNHEY and CDR2 is SVGAGI in the germline V gene. CDR3 size: 11 residues. The germline V and J ends were trimmed by 5 bases and 7 bases, with 6 bases remaining between them. The CDR3 region is CASSNGNEQFF. The CDR3 coding sequence is TGTGCCAGCAGTAACGGTAATGAGCAGTTCTTC.

This CDR3 is CASSPREQFNQPQHF. The CDR3 DNA is TGTGCCAGCAGCCCTCGAGAGCAGTTCAATCAGCCCCAGCATTTT. V usage is TRBV2 and J usage is TRBJ1-5; unclear D gene. The CDR3 length is 15 residues. Trimming removed 6 bases from V and 3 bases from J, with 15 bases in between. CDR1 SNHLY and CDR2 FYNNEI come from the germline V gene.

The chain joins TRBV28 to TRBJ1-5; D gene unclear. Germline CDR1 MDHEN, CDR2 SYDVKM. The CDR3 length is 16 residues. Trimming removed 3 bases at V and 0 bases at J, with 12 bases between. CDR3 sequence: CASSLSSENSNQPQHF. CDR3 sequence (DNA): TGTGCCAGCAGTTTGTCTTCGGAGAATAGCAATCAGCCCCAGCATTTT.